The clone carrying this T cell receptor (beta chain) was detected only a few times. The target antigen is unknown. This entry belongs to a study of T cells after yellow fever vaccination. General study findings and limits: Subsequent booster samples again held most clones from primary vaccination (roughly 95% CD4, about 90% CD8). A small share of clonotypes appeared in both CD4 and CD8 compartments. A secondary response was less intense yet reached its peak sooner, at day 5 versus 15.

CDR1 is SGHNT, CDR2 YYREEE, per germline (reference sequence). V lost 4 bases and J lost 4; bases outside the gene matches: 10. The CDR3 loop spans 16 amino acids. The authors made TCR cDNA by 5'RACE template switching, adding a universal primer site and UMIs. TCRdb reprocessed the 5' RACE reads with MiXCR, giving one entry per CDR3 protein. The table has 300,000 to 400,000 distinct CDR3 sequences, approximately 6% seen once; the top ten hold around 16%. This sequence originates from a man younger than 45 who received the YFV17D yellow fever vaccine. The starting material was PBMCs, obtained 5 days after the yellow fever booster vaccination. V and J are TRBV5-4 and TRBJ2-4; 8 bases are a match to TRBD1. The CDR3 is CASSSLAGTGKNIQYF. CDR3 bases: TGTGCCAGCAGCAGCCTTGCCGGGACAGGAAAAAACATTCAGTACTTC.